This is a list of T cell receptor beta chains from one sample in a study of graft-versus-host responses after intestinal transplantation. Assay used: immunoSEQ multiplex PCR; TCRdb lists only in-frame clones, some missing. The table shows under 50,000 clones, with about 92% occurring only once. The sequencing used PBMCs, collected approximately 100 weeks after intestinal transplantation. All receptors derive from a human patient who received an intestinal transplant, so some T cells may come from the graft donor. CDR3s include the opening cysteine and the closing phenylalanine or tryptophan. Fields, in order: clone size, J gene, D gene, V gene, CDR3 DNA, CDR3 protein. The D gene is left open where the match is weak. Not all rows give a size; the values are once, few, many and, for expanded clones, a class.

>NA|TRBJ2-7|TRBD2|TRBV28
TGTGCCAGCAGTTACGGGACTAGCGGACCCTACGAGCAGTACTTC
CASSYGTSGPYEQYF
>NA|TRBJ2-1|NA|TRBV6-5
TGTGCCAGCAGTTACTCGAGGGAGTACAATGAGCAGTTCTTC
CASSYSREYNEQFF
>once|TRBJ2-7|TRBD1|TRBV4-2
TGTGCCAGCAGCCACGGACAGGGGGCGTACGAGCAGTACTTC
CASSHGQGAYEQYF
>NA|TRBJ2-5|NA|TRBV4-2
TGTGCCAGCAGCCTGAGAACCGCCAGCTCAACGCGGGAGACCCAGTACTTC
CASSLRTASSTRETQYF
>NA|TRBJ1-5|NA|TRBV15
TGTGCCACCAGCAGAGACAGGGGACGACAGCCCCAGCATTTT
CATSRDRGRQPQHF
>NA|TRBJ1-2|NA|TRBV5-6
TGTGCCAGCAGCCCCGGGACTTATGGCTACACCTTC
CASSPGTYGYTF
>NA|TRBJ2-7|NA|TRBV2
TGTGCCAGCAGCCGGGGGAGAGATTCCTACGAGCAGTACTTC
CASSRGRDSYEQYF
>NA|TRBJ1-3|NA|TRBV6-5
TGTGCCAGCACGAGCTCTGGAAACACCATATATTTT
CASTSSGNTIYF
>NA|TRBJ2-3|TRBD2|TRBV9
TGTGCCAGCTCAAGGGGGGATAGCGGGAGAGGGCGCACAGATACGCAGTATTTT
CASSRGDSGRGRTDTQYF
>NA|TRBJ1-1|NA|TRBV6-1
TGTGCCAGCACGCCATTTGGGGGGCTGGCTGAAGCTTTCTTT
CASTPFGGLAEAFF
>NA|TRBJ2-5|NA|TRBV11-2
TGTGCCAGCAGACCTTCCCTCCAAGAGACCCAGTACTTC
CASRPSLQETQYF
>NA|TRBJ1-6|TRBD1|TRBV5-5
TGTGCCAGCAGCTGGGGGACAGGTCCCAATTGGCCCCTCCACTTT
CASSWGTGPNWPLHF
>NA|TRBJ2-3|NA|TRBV7-9
TGTGCCAGCAGCTTTAGGGAATCTAGCACAGATACGCAGTATTTT
CASSFRESSTDTQYF
>NA|TRBJ2-3|TRBD2|TRBV9
TGTGCCAGCAGCCGTCTCGGGGGGGCGAATACGCAGTATTTT
CASSRLGGANTQYF
>NA|TRBJ1-6|NA|TRBV6-5
TGTGCCAGCAGTTACTCACAGGATTATAATTCACCCCTCCACTTT
CASSYSQDYNSPLHF
>NA|TRBJ2-5|NA|TRBV6-5
TGTGCCAGCAGCCCGTCCCGGGAGACCCAGTACTTC
CASSPSRETQYF
>NA|TRBJ2-1|TRBD1|TRBV6-6
TGTGCCAGTATACTGGACAGGAATTACAATGAGCAGTTCTTC
CASILDRNYNEQFF
>NA|TRBJ2-7|TRBD1|TRBV6-6
TGTGCCAGCAGTTACCCTCCAGGGGGTCTCTACGAGCAGTACTTC
CASSYPPGGLYEQYF
>few|TRBJ2-2|TRBD2|TRBV10-3
TGTGCCATCAGGACTAGCGGGAGCACCGGGGAGCTGTTTTTT
CAIRTSGSTGELFF
>NA|TRBJ2-5|TRBD2|TRBV19
TGTGCCAGTAGGCGACTAGCGGGGGGCCCCTCCCCCCAGTACTTC
CASRRLAGGPSPQYF
>NA|TRBJ2-7|TRBD1|TRBV19
TGTGCCAGTAGTTCACGGGACAGGGGGCTCTACGAGCAGTACTTC
CASSSRDRGLYEQYF
>NA|TRBJ2-2|NA|TRBV5-1
TGCGCCAGCAGCTTGGTGGGCGCGAACACCGGGGAGCTGTTTTTT
CASSLVGANTGELFF
>NA|TRBJ2-2|TRBD1|TRBV2
TGTGCCAGCAACACTATAAAGACAGGGGCCGCCCACCCGAACACCGGGGAGCTGTTTTTT
CASNTIKTGAAHPNTGELFF
>NA|TRBJ1-5|TRBD1|TRBV15
TGTGCCACCAGCAGAGCCCGGCAGGGGGTGGGCAATCAGCCCCAGCATTTT
CATSRARQGVGNQPQHF
>NA|TRBJ2-1|NA|TRBV7-9
TGTGCCAGCAGCTTAGTTACGGGCAAAAAAAATGAGCAGTTCTTC
CASSLVTGKKNEQFF
>NA|TRBJ2-3|TRBD1|TRBV5-1
TGCGCCAGCACCAGGGACAGGGGCACAGATACGCAGTATTTT
CASTRDRGTDTQYF
>NA|TRBJ2-5|NA|TRBV7-3
TGTGCCAGCAGCCCTCGGGGTCTGGACTTAGAGACCCAGTACTTC
CASSPRGLDLETQYF
>NA|TRBJ2-3|NA|TRBV30
TGTGCCCGGAGGAGGACCCAAGATCGTGGGGGATTAGATACGCAGTATTTT
CARRRTQDRGGLDTQYF
>NA|TRBJ2-5|NA|TRBV5-1
TGCGCCAGCGAGGAAGCCCGAGAGACCCAGTACTTC
CASEEARETQYF
>NA|TRBJ2-2|TRBD1|TRBV10-3
TGTGCCATCAGTAGGGTGGACAGGACCGGGGAGCTGTTTTTT
CAISRVDRTGELFF
>NA|TRBJ2-3|NA|TRBV29-1
TGCAGCGTGGAAAGCACAGATACGCAGTATTTT
CSVESTDTQYF
>NA|TRBJ2-3|NA|TRBV19
TGTGCCAGTACGGGCAGGCGTAACACAGATACGCAGTATTTT
CASTGRRNTDTQYF
>once|TRBJ1-3|NA|TRBV7-9
TGTGCCAGCAGCTTAGGGAAGAACAGGGATAGCTCTGGAAACACCATATATTTT
CASSLGKNRDSSGNTIYF
>few|TRBJ1-4|TRBD1|TRBV6-6
TGTGCCAGCAGGGACAGGGGAGAGAAACTGTTTTTT
CASRDRGEKLFF
>NA|TRBJ1-6|NA|TRBV30
TGTGCCTGGAGTGTAAGGGTAGGCAGGCTCGTCGGCTCACCCCTCCACTTT
CAWSVRVGRLVGSPLHF
>NA|TRBJ2-7|TRBD1|TRBV5-6
TGTGCCAGCGTGGGACAGTCTGCCTACGAGCAGTACTTC
CASVGQSAYEQYF
>NA|TRBJ1-1|NA|TRBV6-1
TGTGCCAGCAGTTTAGGTGCGACTGAAGCTTTCTTT
CASSLGATEAFF
>once|TRBJ1-1|NA|TRBV7-2
TGTGCCAGCAGCTTAGAAGGTTCTGGCACTGAAGCTTTCTTT
CASSLEGSGTEAFF
>NA|TRBJ1-1|NA|TRBV7-9
TGTGCCAGCAGCTTAGAGGCAGGGCGGGCTGAAGCTTTCTTT
CASSLEAGRAEAFF
>NA|TRBJ1-5|NA|TRBV6-6
TGTGCCAGCAGTCACCCCAATCAGCCCCAGCATTTT
CASSHPNQPQHF
>NA|TRBJ1-1|NA|TRBV27
TGTGCCAGCAGTTTTTTTATGAACACTGAAGCTTTCTTT
CASSFFMNTEAFF
>NA|TRBJ2-5|NA|TRBV6-5
TGTGCCAGCAGTTACGGGGGACAACCACAAGAGACCCAGTACTTC
CASSYGGQPQETQYF
>once|TRBJ2-7|TRBD2|TRBV27
TGTGCCAGCAGTCCCGGGACTAGCGGCTCCTACGAGCAGTACTTC
CASSPGTSGSYEQYF
>NA|TRBJ2-1|TRBD2|TRBV7-3
TGTGCCAGCAGCAGCGGACTAGCGGGAGGGCCTAACAATGAGCAGTTCTTC
CASSSGLAGGPNNEQFF
>NA|TRBJ1-2|NA|TRBV6-5
TGTGCCAGCAGTTACTCTGGCTCCGGATCCTACACCTTC
CASSYSGSGSYTF
>NA|TRBJ1-5|NA|TRBV6-6
TGTGCCAGCAGTTACTCGGGTGCCAATCAGCCCCAGCATTTT
CASSYSGANQPQHF
>NA|TRBJ2-3|TRBD2|TRBV10-2
TGCGCCAGCAGTGAGCCGGGGGGTGTGGATACGCAGTATTTT
CASSEPGGVDTQYF
>NA|TRBJ2-1|NA|TRBV5-6
TGTGCCAGCAGCAAGTCAATTAGCTCCTACAATGAGCAGTTCTTC
CASSKSISSYNEQFF
>NA|TRBJ2-5|TRBD1|TRBV29-1
TGCAGCGTTGTAGGGGACAGGGAGACCCAAGAGACCCAGTACTTC
CSVVGDRETQETQYF
>once|TRBJ2-1|TRBD2|TRBV5-1
TGCGCCAGCAGTCGGGTTGGACTAGCGGGGGGGCCGAGGAACAATGAGCAGTTCTTC
CASSRVGLAGGPRNNEQFF
>once|TRBJ1-6|NA|TRBV11-2
TGTGCCAGCAGCTTAGAAGATATCTCCTCGAATTCACCCCTCCACTTT
CASSLEDISSNSPLHF
>once|TRBJ2-7|NA|TRBV7-9
TGTGCCAGCAGCTTAGACTTGGTTCCCTACGAGCAGTACTTC
CASSLDLVPYEQYF
>NA|TRBJ2-1|TRBD1|TRBV4-1
TGCGCCAGCAGCCAAGTCGGGACAGACTACAATGAGCAGTTCTTC
CASSQVGTDYNEQFF